Listed here is a single TCR beta chain. Its target is not known. This record comes from a study of cytomegalovirus exposure and HLA in healthy donors. Germline values: CDR1 SGHKS, CDR2 YYEKEE (reference sequence). This CDR3 region has 14 residues. Germline trimming cut 0 bases from V and 4 bases from J; bases unmatched to any gene: 4. The PCR had 60 Vbeta and 13 Jbeta primers. Clones were read by immunoSEQ multiplex PCR, and TCRdb kept only the in-frame ones, dropping some. The sample contains hundreds of thousands of clones, about 75% of which appear only once. Study-level points and caveats: Cytomegalovirus status was reportedly diagnosed by the classifier with high specificity and sensitivity.

This sequence was found in a female donor in good health and CMV-seronegative. The source material was PBMCs. V usage is TRBV5-5 and J usage is TRBJ2-7, with 7 bases lining up with TRBD2. The CDR3 reads CASSLEILAYEQYF. CDR3 coding DNA: TGTGCCAGCAGCTTGGAAATACTAGCGTACGAGCAGTACTTC.